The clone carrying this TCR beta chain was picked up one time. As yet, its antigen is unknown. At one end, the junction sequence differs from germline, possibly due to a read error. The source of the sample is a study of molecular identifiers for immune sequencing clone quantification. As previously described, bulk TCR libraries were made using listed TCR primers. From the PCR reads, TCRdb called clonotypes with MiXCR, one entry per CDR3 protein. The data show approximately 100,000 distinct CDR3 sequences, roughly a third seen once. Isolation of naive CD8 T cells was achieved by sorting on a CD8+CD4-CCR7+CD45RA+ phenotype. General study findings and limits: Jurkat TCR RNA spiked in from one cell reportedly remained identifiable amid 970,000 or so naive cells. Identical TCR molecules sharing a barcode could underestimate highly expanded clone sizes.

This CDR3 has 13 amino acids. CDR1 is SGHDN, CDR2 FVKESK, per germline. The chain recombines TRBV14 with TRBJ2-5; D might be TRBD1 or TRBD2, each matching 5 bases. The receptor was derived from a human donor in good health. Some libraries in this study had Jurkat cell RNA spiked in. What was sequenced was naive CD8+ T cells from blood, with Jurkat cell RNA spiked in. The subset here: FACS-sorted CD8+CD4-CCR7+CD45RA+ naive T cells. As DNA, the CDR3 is TGTGCCAGCAGCCAGTGGGGGTCGGAGACCCTGTACTTC. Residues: CASSQWGSETLYF.